What follows are 23 T cell receptor beta chains derived from one specimen sequenced in a study of blood T cell repertoires in COVID-19. The table came from immunoSEQ multiplex PCR; TCRdb's copy has only in-frame clones and leaves some out. Of 330,000 or so clones listed, approximately 89% were seen once; the top ten hold 3.9%. Sequences were obtained from peripheral blood. These TCRs come from a woman aged 55-69 years with COVID-19, enrolled during active disease.

The CDR3 coding sequence is TGTGCCAGCAGGCGGGGGGGGACTGAAGCTTTCTTT. Translation gives CASRRGGTEAFF. This sequence joins TRBV6-5 and TRBJ1-1; TRBD1 is a possible D gene (5 bases). V lost 6 bases, J lost 5 bases, and 10 bases lay in between. The CDR3 sequence is 12 residues long. Germline lookup yields CDR1 MNHEY and CDR2 SVGAGI.

About this clone: This specimen includes other DNA sequences encoding the same CDR3. This sequence joins TRBV12-3 or TRBV12-4 and TRBJ1-6; a possible D gene is TRBD1 (6 bases). Trimming took off 6 bases at V and 10 bases at J, with 13 bases between the two ends. The CDR3 totals 13 residues. The CDR3 DNA sequence: TGTGCCAGCAGCCTACAGGGTGGCTCACCCCTCCACTTT. Amino acid sequence: CASSLQGGSPLHF.

The genes are TRBV9 and TRBJ2-1; 9 bases match TRBD1. J gave up 4 bases and V 3 bases, and 5 bases lay outside the gene matches. Per germline, CDR1 SGDLS and CDR2 YYNGEE. The CDR3 length is 15 residues. The CDR3 reads CASSAGTGNYNEQFF. DNA for the CDR3: TGTGCCAGCAGCGCCGGGACAGGGAATTACAATGAGCAGTTCTTC.

The chain has TRBV30 and TRBJ2-7; 9 bases align to TRBD2. Trimming removed 0 bases from V and 5 bases from J; junction bases left unmatched: 5. Germline V gene data show CDR1 as GTSNPN and CDR2 as SVGIG (reference sequence). The CDR3 is made up of 14 amino acids. This CDR3 is CAWSVAGGWDEQYF. The CDR3 DNA follows: TGTGCCTGGAGTGTAGCGGGGGGCTGGGACGAGCAGTACTTC.

The chain has TRBV5-1 and TRBJ2-2; TRBD1 might be the D (6 bases). The CDR3 consists of 16 residues. With 0 bases removed from V and 5 bases from J, the gap between germline ends came to 14 bases. From germline, CDR1 is SGHRS and CDR2 YFSETQ. The CDR3 here is CASSLAGGGRTGELFF. DNA for the CDR3: TGCGCCAGCAGCTTGGCCGGTGGGGGCCGTACCGGGGAGCTGTTTTTT.

Written as DNA, the CDR3 is TGTGCCAGCAGCCCTGGCCGGGTCTATGGCTACACCTTC. It translates to CASSPGRVYGYTF. J is TRBJ1-2 and V is TRBV5-5; D is unresolved. CDR3 length: 13 residues. Germline V gene lookup returns CDR1 SGHKS and CDR2 YYEKEE (reference sequence). Trimming removed 4 bases from V and 4 bases from J, with 11 bases in between.

The rearrangement uses TRBV5-1 and TRBJ1-3; D call uncertain. This CDR3 contains 15 residues. Germline V CDR1 and CDR2: SGHRS, YFSETQ. Trimming left V 0 bases short and J 4 bases short, with 11 bases between. CDR3 nucleotides: TGCGCCAGCAGCTTGGCCGGGGTTCAGGGAAACACCATATATTTT. Its protein product is CASSLAGVQGNTIYF.

The rearrangement uses TRBV7-2 and TRBJ1-3; D is unclear. Trimming shortened V by 2 bases and J by 4 bases, and 15 bases separated the two germline ends. Germline CDR1 reads SGHTA; CDR2 reads FQGNSA. The CDR3 has 16 residues. Written as DNA, the CDR3 is TGTGCCAGCAGCTTACTATCTGGGGAGGCGGGAAACACCATATATTTT. This sequence encodes CASSLLSGEAGNTIYF.

This CDR3 is CASSTPPAGGEQYF. The DNA for the CDR3 is TGTGCCAGCAGCACCCCCCCCGCGGGGGGCGAGCAGTACTTC. The chain uses TRBV9 and TRBJ2-7; TRBD2 agrees at 8 bases. Trimming at V came to 4 bases and at J to 6 bases, leaving 9 bases not matched to a gene. The germline V gene has CDR1 SGDLS and CDR2 YYNGEE. The length of the CDR3 is 14 residues.

The rearrangement joins TRBV10-3 to TRBJ2-7; TRBD2 matches 8 bases. The CDR3 is 15 residues long. J lost 2 bases, V lost 2 bases, and 5 bases had no gene match. CDR1 is ENHRY, CDR2 SYGVKD, per germline. The CDR3 region is CAISEQGGGPYEQYF. CDR3 nucleotide sequence: TGTGCCATCAGTGAGCAGGGCGGGGGGCCCTACGAGCAGTACTTC.

The chain uses TRBV24-1 and TRBJ2-1; a possible D gene is TRBD2 (7 bases). CDR3 length: 18 amino acids. V dropped 0 bases and J dropped 0 bases, with 14 bases sitting between them. Per germline, CDR1 KGHDR and CDR2 SFDVKD. Here the CDR3 reads CATSDLRRGGSSYNEQFF. CDR3 DNA: TGTGCCACCAGTGATTTGAGGCGCGGGGGCAGCTCCTACAATGAGCAGTTCTTC.

V and J are TRBV5-1 and TRBJ1-1, with D maybe TRBD1 (6 bases). Germline CDR1 SGHRS, CDR2 YFSETQ. The ends were cut back, 4 bases at V and 7 bases at J, with 14 bases in the middle. CDR3 length: 13 residues. CDR3 nucleotide sequence: TGCGCCAGCAGCCAAGGGACACGATATGAAGCTTTCTTT. Protein sequence: CASSQGTRYEAFF.

CDR3 nucleotide sequence: TGTGCCAGTAGATCTGACGGACAGGTTGACTATGGCTACACCTTC. Amino acids: CASRSDGQVDYGYTF. The chain combines TRBV19 with TRBJ1-2; TRBD1 aligns across 7 bases. This CDR3 has 15 residues. V dropped 6 bases and J dropped 3; count of bases not matched to a gene: 10. Germline V gene data show CDR1 as LNHDA and CDR2 as SQIVND (reference sequence).

This rearrangement joins TRBV19 to TRBJ1-2, with D maybe TRBD1 (6 bases). The CDR3 spans 15 residues. Deletions cut 3 bases from V and 4 bases from J, with 15 bases between. Per the germline V gene, CDR1 is LNHDA and CDR2 is SQIVND (reference sequence). CDR3 sequence reads: CASSIDRLPPYGYTF. The CDR3 DNA follows: TGTGCCAGTAGTATCGACAGGCTCCCTCCCTATGGCTACACCTTC.

V is TRBV11-3 and J is TRBJ2-3; a weak D match, TRBD1 (5 bases). In germline, CDR1 is SGHNT, CDR2 YENEEA. V was trimmed by 5 bases and J by 6 bases, leaving 18 bases between them. The CDR3 contains 15 residues. The CDR3: CASSATGARMDTQYF. The CDR3, as DNA: TGTGCCAGCAGCGCTACAGGTGCCAGGATGGATACGCAGTATTTT. The full variable domain, in which reference TRBV11-3 and TRBJ2-3 provide the parts outside the CDR3, is EAGVVQSPRYKIIEKKQPVAFWCNPISGHNTLYWYLQNLGQGPELLIRYENEEAVDDSQLPKDRFSAERLKGVDSTLKIQPAELGDSAVYLCASSATGARMDTQYFGPGTRLTVL.

The chain employs TRBV7-9 and TRBJ2-1; D perhaps matches TRBD1 (5 bases). Germline V lookup: CDR1 SEHNR, CDR2 FQNEAQ (reference sequence). This CDR3 spans 18 amino acids. Trimming took off 4 bases at V and 3 bases at J, with 22 bases between the two ends. The CDR3 DNA is TGTGCCAGCAGCTCCCCTGTGAGAAGGGGTAAGTTCTACAATGAGCAGTTCTTC. It encodes CASSSPVRRGKFYNEQFF.

The chain has TRBV6-5 and TRBJ1-6; possibly TRBD1 for D (5 bases). The germline V and J ends were trimmed by 5 bases and 3 bases, with 11 bases remaining between them. Germline CDR1 reads MNHEY; CDR2 reads SVGAGI. This CDR3 region has 15 residues. CDR3 in amino acids: CASSPLGVYNSPLHF. In nucleotides, the CDR3 is TGTGCCAGCAGTCCTCTAGGGGTCTATAATTCACCCCTCCACTTT.

This chain links TRBV30 with TRBJ2-1; 15 bases are shared with TRBD2. Germline CDR1 GTSNPN, CDR2 SVGIG (reference sequence). J gave up 7 bases and V 8 bases, and 18 bases lay outside the gene matches. The CDR3 length is 18 residues. The CDR3 sequence is CALGRTLGLAGGMNEQFF. The CDR3 nucleotides are TGTGCCCTGGGGAGAACGCTCGGACTAGCGGGGGGGATGAATGAGCAGTTCTTC.

The gene calls are TRBV19 and TRBJ1-1; TRBD1 might be the D (6 bases). Trimming pared 10 bases from V and 3 bases from J, leaving 12 bases between. The CDR3 totals 12 residues. Germline-derived CDR1 and CDR2 are LNHDA and SQIVND (reference sequence). CDR3 nucleotides: TGTGCCACTTTTCAGGGGTACACTGAAGCTTTCTTT. Translated, it gives CATFQGYTEAFF. The full variable domain, in which reference TRBV19 and TRBJ1-1 provide the parts outside the CDR3, is DGGITQSPKYLFRKEGQNVTLSCEQNLNHDAMYWYRQDPGQGLRLIYYSQIVNDFQKGDIAEGYSVSREKKESFPLTVTSAQKNPTAFYLCATFQGYTEAFFGQGTRLTVV.

The chain recombines TRBV12-3 or TRBV12-4 with TRBJ2-3, with a tentative D call TRBD2 (5 bases). This CDR3 is 12 amino acids long. V was pared by 6 bases and J by 9 bases, with 13 bases between. Here the CDR3 reads CASSPGSATQYF. The CDR3 coding sequence is TGTGCCAGCAGCCCGGGGTCAGCAACGCAGTATTTT.

The rearrangement uses TRBV5-1 and TRBJ2-1, with 11 bases that match TRBD2. J lost 9 bases, V lost 4 bases, and 12 bases had no gene match. Germline V CDR1 and CDR2: SGHRS, YFSETQ. The CDR3 is 16 amino acids. The CDR3 loop is CASSEPSGGPDGEQFF. The CDR3 nucleotides are TGCGCCAGCAGCGAGCCTAGCGGGGGGCCGGACGGTGAGCAGTTCTTC.

The chain carries TRBV18 and TRBJ1-1; 11 positions agree with TRBD1. This CDR3 is built from 18 residues. Germline trimming cut 4 bases from V and 0 bases from J; bases unmatched to any gene: 10. Germline V lookup: CDR1 KGHSH, CDR2 LQKENI. The CDR3 spells CASSRVGTGGIMNTEAFF. The CDR3 bases are TGTGCCAGCTCACGGGTTGGGACAGGGGGTATAATGAACACTGAAGCTTTCTTT.

This clone was counted a single time. The chain combines TRBV18 with TRBJ1-1, with D perhaps TRBD1 (6 bases). This CDR3 is built from 15 residues. V gave up 4 bases and J gave up 1 base, with 13 bases separating them. Germline V CDR1 and CDR2: KGHSH, LQKENI. The CDR3 here is CASSHDRWGNTEAFF. The CDR3 DNA reads as TGTGCCAGCTCACACGACAGGTGGGGGAACACTGAAGCTTTCTTT.